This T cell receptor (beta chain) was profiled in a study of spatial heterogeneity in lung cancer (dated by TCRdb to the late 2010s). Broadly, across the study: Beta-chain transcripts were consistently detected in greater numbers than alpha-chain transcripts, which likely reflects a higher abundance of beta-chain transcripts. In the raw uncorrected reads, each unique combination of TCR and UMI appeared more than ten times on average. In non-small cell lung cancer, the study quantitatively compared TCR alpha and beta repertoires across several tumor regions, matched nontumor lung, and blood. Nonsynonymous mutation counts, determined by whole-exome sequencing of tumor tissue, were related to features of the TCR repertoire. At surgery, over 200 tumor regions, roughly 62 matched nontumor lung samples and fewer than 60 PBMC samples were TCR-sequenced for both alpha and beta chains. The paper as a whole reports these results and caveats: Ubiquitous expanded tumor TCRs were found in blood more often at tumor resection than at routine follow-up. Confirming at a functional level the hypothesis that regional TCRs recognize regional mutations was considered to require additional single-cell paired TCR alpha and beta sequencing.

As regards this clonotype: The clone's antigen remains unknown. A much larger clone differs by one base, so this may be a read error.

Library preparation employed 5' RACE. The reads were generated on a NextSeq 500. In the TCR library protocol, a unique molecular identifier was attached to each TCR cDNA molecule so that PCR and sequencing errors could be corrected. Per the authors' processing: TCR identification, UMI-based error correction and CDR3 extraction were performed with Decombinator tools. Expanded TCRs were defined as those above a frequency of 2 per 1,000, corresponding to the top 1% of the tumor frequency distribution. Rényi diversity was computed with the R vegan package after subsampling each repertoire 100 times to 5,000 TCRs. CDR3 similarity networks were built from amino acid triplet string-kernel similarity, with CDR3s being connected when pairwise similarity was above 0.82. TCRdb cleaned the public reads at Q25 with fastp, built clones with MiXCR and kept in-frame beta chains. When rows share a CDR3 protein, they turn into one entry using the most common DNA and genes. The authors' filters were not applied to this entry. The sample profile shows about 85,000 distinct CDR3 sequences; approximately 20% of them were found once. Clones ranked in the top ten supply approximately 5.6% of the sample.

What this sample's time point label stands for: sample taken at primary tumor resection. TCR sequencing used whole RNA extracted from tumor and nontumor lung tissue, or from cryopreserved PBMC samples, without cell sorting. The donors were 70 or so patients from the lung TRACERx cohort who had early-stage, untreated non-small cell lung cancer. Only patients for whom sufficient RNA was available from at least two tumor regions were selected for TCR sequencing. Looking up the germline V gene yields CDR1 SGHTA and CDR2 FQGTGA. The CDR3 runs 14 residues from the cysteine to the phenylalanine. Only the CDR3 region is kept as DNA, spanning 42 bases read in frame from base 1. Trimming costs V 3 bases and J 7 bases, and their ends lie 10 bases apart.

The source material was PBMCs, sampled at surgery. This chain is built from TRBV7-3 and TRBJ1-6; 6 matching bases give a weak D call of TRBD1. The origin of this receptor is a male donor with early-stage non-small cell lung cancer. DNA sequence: TGTGCCAGCAGCTTCCAGGGGACAAATTCACCCCTCCACTTT. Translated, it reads CASSFQGTNSPLHF.